This T cell receptor (beta chain) was captured in a study of blood T cells in healthy people across ages. A J-beta primer mix and a sample-barcoded 5' primer were used in a second PCR of about 7 to 12 cycles. TCRdb itself ran the 5' RACE reads through MiXCR, one entry per CDR3 protein. The sample gives about 930,000 distinct CDR3 sequences, under 35% of which show up once; about 10% is in the top ten. In germline, CDR1 is SEHNR, CDR2 FQNEAQ (reference sequence). Trimming left V 3 bases short and J 6 bases short, with 6 bases between. This CDR3 has 12 residues. Staff drew roughly 10 milliliters of peripheral blood from each donor. These data were also reused for a study on T cells of mothers and their children. That paper notes: The yield was over 9 million TCR beta CDR3 reads from each mother and a few million from each child. No persistent microchimeric T cell clones were detected.

Sequenced input: blood. The TCR originated in a woman in her thirties or forties in good health. The chain couples TRBV7-9 to TRBJ2-1; D remains unclear. CDR3 sequence: CASSFMSNEQFF. The CDR3 nucleotides read TGTGCCAGCAGCTTTATGAGCAATGAGCAGTTCTTC.